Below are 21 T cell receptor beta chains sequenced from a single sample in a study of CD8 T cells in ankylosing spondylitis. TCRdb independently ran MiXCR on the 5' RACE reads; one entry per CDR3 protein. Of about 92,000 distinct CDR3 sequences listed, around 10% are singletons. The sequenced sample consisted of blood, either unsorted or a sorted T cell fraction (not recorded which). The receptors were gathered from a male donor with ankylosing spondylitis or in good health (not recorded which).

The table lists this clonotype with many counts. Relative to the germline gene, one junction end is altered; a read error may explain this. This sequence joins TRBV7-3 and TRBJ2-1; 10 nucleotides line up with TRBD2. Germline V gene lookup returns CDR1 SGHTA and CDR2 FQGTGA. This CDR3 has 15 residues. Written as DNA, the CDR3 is TGTGCCAGCAGTTTAAGCGGGGGGGACCCCAATGAGCAGTTCTTC. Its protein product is CASSLSGGDPNEQFF.

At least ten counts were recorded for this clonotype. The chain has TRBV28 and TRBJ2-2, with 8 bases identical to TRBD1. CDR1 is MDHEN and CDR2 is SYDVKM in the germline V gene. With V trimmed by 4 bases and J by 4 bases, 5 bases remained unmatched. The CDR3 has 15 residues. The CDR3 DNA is TGTGCCAGCAGTTATCCAGGGGGCGGCACCGGGGAGCTGTTTTTT. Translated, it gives CASSYPGGGTGELFF.

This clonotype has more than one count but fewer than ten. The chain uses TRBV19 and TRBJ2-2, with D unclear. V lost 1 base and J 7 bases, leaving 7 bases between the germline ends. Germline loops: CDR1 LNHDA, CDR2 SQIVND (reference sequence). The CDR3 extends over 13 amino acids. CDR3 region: CASSIVSGGELFF. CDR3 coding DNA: TGTGCCAGTAGTATAGTATCGGGCGGGGAGCTGTTTTTT.

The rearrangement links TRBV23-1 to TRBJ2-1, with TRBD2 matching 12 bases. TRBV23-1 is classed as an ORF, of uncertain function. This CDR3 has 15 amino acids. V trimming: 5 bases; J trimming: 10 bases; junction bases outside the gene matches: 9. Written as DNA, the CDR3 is TGCGCCAGCAGTTACGTACTAGCGGGGGGATGGGAGCAGTTCTTC. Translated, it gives CASSYVLAGGWEQFF.

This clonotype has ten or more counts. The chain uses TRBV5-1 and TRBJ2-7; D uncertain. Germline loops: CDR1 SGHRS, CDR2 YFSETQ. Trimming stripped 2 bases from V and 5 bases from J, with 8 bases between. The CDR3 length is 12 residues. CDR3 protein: CASSLRLDEQYF. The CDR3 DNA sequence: TGCGCCAGCAGCTTAAGATTGGACGAGCAGTACTTC.

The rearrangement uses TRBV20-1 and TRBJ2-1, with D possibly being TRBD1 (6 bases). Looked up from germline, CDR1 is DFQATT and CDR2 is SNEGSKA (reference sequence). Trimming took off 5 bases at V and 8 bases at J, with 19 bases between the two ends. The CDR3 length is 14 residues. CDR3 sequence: CSAGTKVFVDEQFF. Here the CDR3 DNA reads TGCAGTGCTGGGACAAAAGTCTTCGTAGATGAGCAGTTCTTC.

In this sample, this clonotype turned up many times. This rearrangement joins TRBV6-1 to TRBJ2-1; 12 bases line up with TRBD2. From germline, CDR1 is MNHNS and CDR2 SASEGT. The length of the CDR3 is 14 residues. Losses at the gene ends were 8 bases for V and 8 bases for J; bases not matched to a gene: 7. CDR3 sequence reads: CASAASGGAHEQFF. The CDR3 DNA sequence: TGTGCCAGCGCGGCTAGCGGGGGGGCTCATGAGCAGTTCTTC.

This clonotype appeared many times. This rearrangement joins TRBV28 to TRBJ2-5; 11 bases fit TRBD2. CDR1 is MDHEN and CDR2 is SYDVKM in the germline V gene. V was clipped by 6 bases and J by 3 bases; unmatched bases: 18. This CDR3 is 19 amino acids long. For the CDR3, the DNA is TGTGCCAGCAGCCCGGGACTAGCGGACGTACATGGGGTGAAAGAGACCCAGTACTTC. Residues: CASSPGLADVHGVKETQYF.

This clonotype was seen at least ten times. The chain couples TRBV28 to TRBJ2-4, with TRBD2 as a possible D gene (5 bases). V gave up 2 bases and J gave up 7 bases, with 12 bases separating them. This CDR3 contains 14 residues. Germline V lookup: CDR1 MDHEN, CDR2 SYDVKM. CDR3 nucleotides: TGTGCCAGCAGTTTACGTTCGGGGTTGAACATTCAGTACTTC. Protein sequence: CASSLRSGLNIQYF.

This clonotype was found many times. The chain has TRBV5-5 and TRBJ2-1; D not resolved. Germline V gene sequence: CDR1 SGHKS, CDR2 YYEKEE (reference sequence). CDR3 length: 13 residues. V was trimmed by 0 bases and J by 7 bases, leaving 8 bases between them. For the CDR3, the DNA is TGTGCCAGCAGCTTGGCGGTGGTAAATGAGCAGTTCTTC. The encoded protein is CASSLAVVNEQFF.

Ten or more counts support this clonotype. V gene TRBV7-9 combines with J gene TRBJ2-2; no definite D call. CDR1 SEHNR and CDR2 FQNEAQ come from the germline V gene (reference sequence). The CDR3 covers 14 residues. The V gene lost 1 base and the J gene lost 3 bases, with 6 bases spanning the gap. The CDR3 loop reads CASSLGGYTGELFF. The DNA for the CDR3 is TGTGCCAGCAGCTTAGGTGGATACACCGGGGAGCTGTTTTTT.

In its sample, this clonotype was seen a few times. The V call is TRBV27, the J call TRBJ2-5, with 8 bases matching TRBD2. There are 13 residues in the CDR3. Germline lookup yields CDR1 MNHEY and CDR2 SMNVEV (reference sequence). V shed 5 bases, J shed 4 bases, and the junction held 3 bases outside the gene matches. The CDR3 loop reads CASSGRGGETQYF. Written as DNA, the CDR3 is TGTGCCAGCAGTGGCCGGGGGGGAGAGACCCAGTACTTC.

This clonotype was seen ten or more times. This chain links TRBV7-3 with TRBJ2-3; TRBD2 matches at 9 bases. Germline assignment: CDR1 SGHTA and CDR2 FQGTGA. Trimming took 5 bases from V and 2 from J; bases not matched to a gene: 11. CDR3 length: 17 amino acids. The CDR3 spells CASSRGSAGGTTDTQYF. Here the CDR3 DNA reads TGTGCCAGCAGCCGAGGTTCAGCGGGGGGAACCACAGATACGCAGTATTTT.

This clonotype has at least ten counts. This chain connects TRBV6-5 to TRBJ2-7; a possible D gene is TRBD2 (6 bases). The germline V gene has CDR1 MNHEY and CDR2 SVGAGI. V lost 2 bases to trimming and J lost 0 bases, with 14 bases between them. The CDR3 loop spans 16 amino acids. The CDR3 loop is CASSYDPVGGSYEQYF. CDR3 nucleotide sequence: TGTGCCAGCAGTTACGACCCGGTGGGGGGCTCCTACGAGCAGTACTTC.

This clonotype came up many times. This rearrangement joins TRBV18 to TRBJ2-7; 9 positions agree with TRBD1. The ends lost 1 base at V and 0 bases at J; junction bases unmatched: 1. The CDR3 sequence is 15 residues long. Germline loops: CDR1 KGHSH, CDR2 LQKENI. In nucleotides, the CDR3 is TGTGCCAGCTCACCACGACAGGGGGGCTCCTACGAGCAGTACTTC. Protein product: CASSPRQGGSYEQYF.

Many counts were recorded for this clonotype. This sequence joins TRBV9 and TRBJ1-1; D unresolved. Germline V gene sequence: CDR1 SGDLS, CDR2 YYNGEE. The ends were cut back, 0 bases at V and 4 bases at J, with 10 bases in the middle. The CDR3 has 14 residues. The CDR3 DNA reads TGTGCCAGCAGCGTAGATGGTAGGAGCACTGAAGCTTTCTTT. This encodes CASSVDGRSTEAFF.

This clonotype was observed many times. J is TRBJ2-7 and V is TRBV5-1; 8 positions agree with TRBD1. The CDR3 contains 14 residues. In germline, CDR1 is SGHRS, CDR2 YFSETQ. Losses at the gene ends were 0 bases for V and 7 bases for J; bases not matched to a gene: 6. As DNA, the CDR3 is TGCGCCAGCAGCTTGGGACAGGGGTCTCGGGAGCAGTACTTC. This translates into CASSLGQGSREQYF.

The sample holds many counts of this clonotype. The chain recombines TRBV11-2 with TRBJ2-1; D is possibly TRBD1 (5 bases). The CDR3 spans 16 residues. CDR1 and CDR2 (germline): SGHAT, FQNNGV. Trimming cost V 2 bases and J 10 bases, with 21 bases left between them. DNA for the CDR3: TGTGCCAGCAGCTTATTAACATTCCAGGGCGATCGGGAGCAGTTCTTC. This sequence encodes CASSLLTFQGDREQFF.

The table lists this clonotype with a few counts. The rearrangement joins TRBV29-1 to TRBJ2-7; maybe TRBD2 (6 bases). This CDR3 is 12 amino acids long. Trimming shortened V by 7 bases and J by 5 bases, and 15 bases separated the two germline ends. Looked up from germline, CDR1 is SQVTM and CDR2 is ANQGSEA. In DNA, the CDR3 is TGCAGCGGCGGGGAAGGTTGGAACGAGCAGTACTTC. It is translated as CSGGEGWNEQYF.

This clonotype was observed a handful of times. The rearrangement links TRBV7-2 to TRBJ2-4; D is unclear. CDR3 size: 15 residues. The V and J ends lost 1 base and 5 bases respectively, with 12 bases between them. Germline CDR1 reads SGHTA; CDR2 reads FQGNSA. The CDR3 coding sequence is TGTGCCAGCAGCTTAGGCCCGGGCGCCCAAAACATTCAGTACTTC. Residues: CASSLGPGAQNIQYF.

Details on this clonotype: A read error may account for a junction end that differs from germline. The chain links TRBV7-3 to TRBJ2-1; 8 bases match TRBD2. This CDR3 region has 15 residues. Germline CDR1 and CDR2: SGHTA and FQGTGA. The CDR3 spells CASSFDSGGDKEQFF. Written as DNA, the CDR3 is TGTGCCAGCAGCTTTGACAGCGGGGGTGACAAAGAGCAGTTCTTC.